A single sample is the source of the 2 T cell receptor beta chains below, sequenced in a study of CD8+ T cells in alopecia areata. Documented treatment: oral pan-JAK inhibitor, 5-10 mg twice daily. Sequencing used cDNA as its template, made by extracting RNA and reverse transcribing it. TCRdb's table, derived via immunoSEQ multiplex PCR, lists solely in-frame clones and lacks some. The sample holds about 87,000 clones, around three quarters seen once. The specimen comprised CD8+ T cells sorted from blood, sampled around week 42, from a patient treated with tofacitinib. The source of these receptors is a human donor with alopecia areata.

Details on this clone: Lacking the conserved final phenylalanine or tryptophan, this CDR3 likely reflects a read error. V usage is TRBV19 and J usage is TRBJ2-2; D not resolved. CDR3 length: 12 amino acids. Trimming took 8 bases from V and 4 from J, leaving 8 bases between them. Per the germline V gene, CDR1 is LNHDA and CDR2 is SQIVND (reference sequence). The CDR3 sequence is CASVGSTGELFI. CDR3 sequence (DNA): TGTGCCAGTGTGGGTAGCACCGGGGAGCTGTTTATT.

This clone showed up just a few times. The germline gene is not matched at one end of the junction; a read error may be the cause. The same CDR3 arises from other DNA sequences in this sample as well. This chain joins TRBV7-9 and TRBJ1-2; D perhaps matches TRBD1 (5 bases). This CDR3 spans 14 amino acids. Germline lookup yields CDR1 SEHNR and CDR2 FQNEAQ (reference sequence). The CDR3 sequence: CASSQDRNNYGYTF. CDR3 nucleotides: TGCGCCAGCAGCCAAGACAGAAACAACTATGGCTACACCTTC.